Listed below are T cell receptor beta chains from one sample, sequenced in a study of blood T cell repertoires in COVID-19. Produced via immunoSEQ multiplex PCR; TCRdb's table is partial and in-frame only. The table lists roughly 4,900 clones, around 73% of them singletons. The sample consisted of peripheral blood. These TCRs come from a human donor in a cohort sampled during active COVID-19. CDR3s include the opening cysteine and the closing phenylalanine or tryptophan. The D gene is left open where the match is weak.

v_gene,j_gene,d_gene,len,CDR3aa
TRBV5-5,TRBJ2-5,-,12,CASSPIGQTQYF
TRBV25-1,TRBJ1-6,TRBD1,14,CASSATGNGSPLHF
TRBV11-2,TRBJ2-5,TRBD2,16,CASSARLAGAGETQYF
TRBV19,TRBJ2-7,TRBD2,19,CASTLRWGGNSHTPYEQYF
TRBV5-4,TRBJ2-5,-,15,CASSVTNQFGETQYF
TRBV13,TRBJ2-1,-,15,CASSYYGSSYNEQFF
TRBV11-2,TRBJ2-3,-,14,CASSFGQPTDTQYF
TRBV6-2/TRBV6-3,TRBJ1-5,-,18,CASSFQGESVFGNQPQHF
TRBV7-2,TRBJ2-3,TRBD2,16,CASSSTPSGGADTQYF
TRBV2,TRBJ2-1,TRBD2,14,CASSERGGLNEQFF
TRBV11-2,TRBJ1-3,-,15,CASSLQGSAGNTIYF
TRBV19,TRBJ2-1,TRBD2,15,CASSSPSSGGGEQFF
TRBV5-1,TRBJ2-7,-,15,CASSLYSVANYEQYF
TRBV2,TRBJ2-5,-,12,CASRGGPETQYF
TRBV6-2/TRBV6-3,TRBJ1-2,TRBD1,16,CASSSIQGAGNYGYTF
TRBV11-2,TRBJ1-5,-,13,CASSLAGGQPQHF